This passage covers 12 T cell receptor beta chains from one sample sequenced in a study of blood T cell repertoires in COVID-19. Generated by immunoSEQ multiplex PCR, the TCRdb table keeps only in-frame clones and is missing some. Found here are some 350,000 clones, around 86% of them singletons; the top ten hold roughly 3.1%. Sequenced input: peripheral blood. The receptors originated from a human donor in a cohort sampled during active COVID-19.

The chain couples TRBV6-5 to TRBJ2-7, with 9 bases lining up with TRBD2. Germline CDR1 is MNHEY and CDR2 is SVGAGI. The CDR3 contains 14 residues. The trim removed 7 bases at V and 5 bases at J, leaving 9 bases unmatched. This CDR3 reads CASTKSGRSHEQYF. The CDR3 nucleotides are TGTGCCAGCACCAAAAGCGGGAGGTCCCACGAGCAGTACTTC.

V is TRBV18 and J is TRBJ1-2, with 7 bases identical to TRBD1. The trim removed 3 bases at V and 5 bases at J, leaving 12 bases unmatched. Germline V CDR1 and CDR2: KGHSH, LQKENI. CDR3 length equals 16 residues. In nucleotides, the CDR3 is TGTGCCAGCTCACCGAGTTCGGTACAGGGGAATTATGGCTACACCTTC. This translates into CASSPSSVQGNYGYTF. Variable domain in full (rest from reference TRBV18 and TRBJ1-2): NAGVMQNPRHLVRRRGQEARLRCSPMKGHSHVYWYRQLPEEGLKFMVYLQKENIIDESGMPKERFSAEFPKEGPSILRIQQVVRGDSAAYFCASSPSSVQGNYGYTFGSGTRLTVV.

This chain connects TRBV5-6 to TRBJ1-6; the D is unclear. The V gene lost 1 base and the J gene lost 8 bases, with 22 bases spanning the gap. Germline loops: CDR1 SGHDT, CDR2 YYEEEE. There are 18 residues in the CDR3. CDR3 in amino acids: CASSLWISAGQSYSPLHF. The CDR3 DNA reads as TGTGCCAGCAGCTTGTGGATATCGGCAGGCCAGAGCTATTCACCCCTCCACTTT.

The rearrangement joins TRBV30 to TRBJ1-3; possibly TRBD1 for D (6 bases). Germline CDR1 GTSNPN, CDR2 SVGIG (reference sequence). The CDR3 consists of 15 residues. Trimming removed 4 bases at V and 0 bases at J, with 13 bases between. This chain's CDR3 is CAWNPDRFSGNTIYF. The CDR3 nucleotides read TGTGCCTGGAACCCAGACAGGTTCTCTGGAAACACCATATATTTT.

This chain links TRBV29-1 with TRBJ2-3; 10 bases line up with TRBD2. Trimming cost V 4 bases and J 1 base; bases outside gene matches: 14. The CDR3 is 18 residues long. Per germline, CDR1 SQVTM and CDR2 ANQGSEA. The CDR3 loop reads CSVGFPSGGLLGTDTQYF. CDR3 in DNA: TGCAGCGTTGGATTTCCTAGCGGGGGCCTGCTGGGCACAGATACGCAGTATTTT.

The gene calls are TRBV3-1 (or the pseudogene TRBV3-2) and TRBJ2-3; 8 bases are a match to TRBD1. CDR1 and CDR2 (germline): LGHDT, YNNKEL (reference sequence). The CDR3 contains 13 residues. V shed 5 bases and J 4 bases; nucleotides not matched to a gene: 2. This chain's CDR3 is CASSLDRADTQYF. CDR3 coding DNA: TGTGCCAGCAGCTTGGACAGGGCAGATACGCAGTATTTT.

CDR3 nucleotide sequence: TGCAGCGTTGCAGCAGGTGCTTTTAATGAAAAACTGTTTTTT. It specifies CSVAAGAFNEKLFF. The V and J genes are TRBV29-1 and TRBJ1-4; D ambiguous. CDR3 length equals 14 residues. Germline V gene sequence: CDR1 SQVTM, CDR2 ANQGSEA. Trimming shortened V by 4 bases and J by 4 bases, and 13 bases separated the two germline ends. The variable domain in full, completed from reference TRBV29-1 and TRBJ1-4, reads SAVISQKPSRDICQRGTSLTIQCQVDSQVTMMFWYRQQPGQSLTLIATANQGSEATYESGFVIDKFPISRPNLTFSTLTVSNMSPEDSSIYLCSVAAGAFNEKLFFGSGTQLSVL.

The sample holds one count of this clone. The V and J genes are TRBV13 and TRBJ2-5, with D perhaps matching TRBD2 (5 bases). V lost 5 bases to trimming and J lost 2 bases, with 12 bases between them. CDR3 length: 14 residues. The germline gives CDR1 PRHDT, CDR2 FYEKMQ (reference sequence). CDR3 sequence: CASSVGEHQETQYF. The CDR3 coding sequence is TGTGCCAGCAGCGTCGGGGAGCATCAAGAGACCCAGTACTTC.

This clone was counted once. The CDR3 loop reads CASSPLTGSSGNTIYF. CDR3 DNA: TGTGCCAGCAGCCCCTTGACGGGGAGCTCTGGAAACACCATATATTTT. V and J are TRBV3-1 (or the pseudogene TRBV3-2) and TRBJ1-3; D gene ambiguous. The CDR3 is made up of 16 amino acids. Germline V gene lookup returns CDR1 LGHDT and CDR2 YNNKEL (reference sequence). V lost 4 bases to trimming and J lost 0 bases, with 13 bases between them.

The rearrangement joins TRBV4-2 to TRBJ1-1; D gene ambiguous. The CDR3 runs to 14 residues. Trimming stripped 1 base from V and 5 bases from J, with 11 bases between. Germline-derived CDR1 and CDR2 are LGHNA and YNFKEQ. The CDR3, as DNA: TGTGCCAGCAGCCAAGTAGAGGAGAGGACTGAAGCTTTCTTT. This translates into CASSQVEERTEAFF.

The CDR3 spells CASSQSTGSKGNEQYF. In nucleotides, the CDR3 is TGCGCCAGCAGTCAATCCACCGGGAGTAAAGGTAATGAGCAGTACTTC. V gene TRBV23-1 combines with J gene TRBJ2-7; D might be TRBD2 (6 bases). TRBV23-1 is annotated as an ORF whose role is uncertain. V lost 0 bases and J lost 7, with 19 bases in between. The CDR3 spans 16 residues.

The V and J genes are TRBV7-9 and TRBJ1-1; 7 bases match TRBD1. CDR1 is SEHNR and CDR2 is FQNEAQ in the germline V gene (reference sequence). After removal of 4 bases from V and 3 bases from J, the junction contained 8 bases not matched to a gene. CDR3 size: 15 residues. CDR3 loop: CASSSTRGRDTEAFF. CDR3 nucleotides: TGTGCCAGCAGCTCTACAAGGGGGCGCGACACTGAAGCTTTCTTT.